Below, 25 T cell receptor beta chains from the same sample are listed, as sequenced in a study of control samples from healthy donors and cancer patients. The protocol was immunoSEQ multiplex PCR, while the TCRdb copy is restricted to in-frame clones and leaves out a portion. In the table there are 200,000 or so clones, 85% to 95% of which are singletons. Sequencing input: blood. The origin of the receptors is a man aged 50-59 years in good health.

This clone appeared once. The chain couples TRBV5-4 to TRBJ2-3; 8 bases fit TRBD2. J was trimmed by 3 bases and V by 0 bases; bases with no gene match: 9. CDR1 SGHNT and CDR2 YYREEE come from the germline V gene (reference sequence). There are 17 residues in the CDR3. CDR3 sequence (DNA): TGTGCCAGCAGCTTGGGTCTCGGGGGGGCCCGGACAGATACGCAGTATTTT. This sequence encodes CASSLGLGGARTDTQYF.

The CDR3 DNA follows: TGCGCCAGCAGCCGGGGGGAATACTCTGGGGCCAACGTCCTGACTTTC. This sequence encodes CASSRGEYSGANVLTF. J is TRBJ2-6 and V is TRBV4-1, with D tentatively TRBD2 (6 bases). Germline V gene sequence: CDR1 MGHRA, CDR2 YSYEKL. V was clipped by 4 bases and J by 0 bases, with 10 bases between them. The CDR3 has 16 residues.

The chain couples TRBV6-6 to TRBJ2-7; the match to TRBD1 covers 7 bases. The V gene end was trimmed by 6 bases and the J gene end by 3 bases; junction bases not matched to a gene: 5. The CDR3 has 13 residues. The germline CDR1 and CDR2 sequences are MNHNY and SVGAGI (reference sequence). CDR3 DNA sequence: TGTGCCAGCAGACCCCGGGACAGCTACGAGCAGTACGTC. Amino acids: CASRPRDSYEQYV.

The V and J genes are TRBV18 and TRBJ2-1, with 7 bases matching TRBD1. CDR3 length: 14 amino acids. The germline V gene encodes CDR1 KGHSH and CDR2 LQKENI. Trimming cost V 3 bases and J 2 bases; bases outside gene matches: 1. CDR3 nucleotide sequence: TGTGCCAGCTCACCGGGGACAGCCTACAATGAGCAGTTCTTC. It encodes CASSPGTAYNEQFF.

The chain recombines TRBV11-2 with TRBJ1-4; 9 bases match TRBD1. Germline CDR1 is SGHAT and CDR2 is FQNNGV. The CDR3 totals 15 residues. V lost 5 bases and J lost 10; bases outside the gene matches: 11. The CDR3 nucleotides read TGTGCCAGCAGCACAGAGCCGGGACAGGGAAGAAAACTGTTTTTT. Translation gives CASSTEPGQGRKLFF.

The chain is built from TRBV6-5 and TRBJ1-6; tentatively, D is TRBD1 (5 bases). The CDR3 totals 16 residues. V lost 0 bases and J lost 8, with 14 bases in between. Germline assignment: CDR1 MNHEY and CDR2 SVGAGI. CDR3: CASSYSRARRDSPLHF. The CDR3 DNA is TGTGCCAGCAGTTACTCCAGGGCGAGGCGGGATTCACCCCTCCACTTT.

The V gene is TRBV6-1, the J gene TRBJ2-7; TRBD1 matches 9 bases. The CDR3 has 16 residues. The J segment lost 7 bases and the V segment lost 0 bases, leaving 10 bases of the junction unmatched. Germline loops: CDR1 MNHNS, CDR2 SASEGT. The CDR3 region is CASSEALGQGIREQYV. CDR3 sequence (DNA): TGTGCCAGCAGTGAAGCGTTGGGACAGGGTATTCGGGAGCAGTACGTC.

The V gene is TRBV5-8, the J gene TRBJ2-7, with D maybe TRBD1 (6 bases). The CDR3 is 16 residues long. Looked up from germline, CDR1 is SGHTS and CDR2 is YDEGEE. The V end lost 1 base, the J end lost 0 bases, and 14 bases lay between the germline ends. CDR3 in DNA: TGTGCCAGCAGCTTGCTGACAGGCTCAAGCTCCTACGAGCAGTACTTC. As protein: CASSLLTGSSSYEQYF.

The CDR3 DNA follows: TGTGCCAGTAGGGGGCCCCCACACAATGAGCAGTTCTTC. Translation: CASRGPPHNEQFF. V gene TRBV19 combines with J gene TRBJ2-1; tentatively, D is TRBD1 (5 bases). Germline V gene data show CDR1 as LNHDA and CDR2 as SQIVND (reference sequence). The CDR3 consists of 13 residues. Trimming shortened V by 6 bases and J by 5 bases, and 11 bases separated the two germline ends.

The chain joins TRBV7-8 to TRBJ1-5, with no clear D. The CDR3 loop spans 15 amino acids. Trimming stripped 5 bases from V and 2 bases from J, with 13 bases between. Germline V lookup: CDR1 SGHVS, CDR2 FQNEAQ. CDR3 protein: CASSVRPGGNQPQHF. The CDR3 DNA reads TGTGCCAGCAGCGTCCGGCCTGGGGGCAATCAGCCCCAGCATTTT. Combining the CDR3 with reference TRBV7-8 and TRBJ1-5 gives the whole variable domain GAGVSQSPRYKVAKRGQDVALRCDPISGHVSLFWYQQALGQGPEFLTYFQNEAQLDKSGLPSDRFFAERPEGSVSTLKIQRTQQEDSAVYLCASSVRPGGNQPQHFGDGTRLSIL.

Here the CDR3 DNA reads TGCGCCAGCAGGGAGGCGCCCTCTGGAAACACCATATATTTT. Amino acid sequence: CASREAPSGNTIYF. The chain carries TRBV5-1 and TRBJ1-3; D is uncertain. Trimming cost V 5 bases and J 0 bases, with 9 bases left between them. CDR3 length: 14 amino acids. Germline CDR1 is SGHRS and CDR2 is YFSETQ.

The rearrangement uses TRBV5-1 and TRBJ2-2, with a tentative D call TRBD2 (5 bases). The CDR3 extends over 15 amino acids. The germline CDR1 and CDR2 sequences are SGHRS and YFSETQ. Trimming took off 0 bases at V and 1 base at J, with 7 bases between the two ends. The CDR3 bases are TGCGCCAGCAGCTTGGACGGACTGAACACCGGGGAGCTGTTTTTT. Amino acids: CASSLDGLNTGELFF.

The chain links TRBV4-1 to TRBJ1-5; 8 bases fit TRBD1. J lost 7 bases, V lost 3 bases, and 11 bases had no gene match. The germline V gene encodes CDR1 MGHRA and CDR2 YSYEKL. This CDR3 is 16 amino acids long. The CDR3 region is CASSHPDRGGGQPQHF. Here the CDR3 DNA reads TGCGCCAGCAGCCACCCCGACAGGGGAGGAGGACAGCCCCAGCATTTT.

The chain couples TRBV7-2 to TRBJ1-3; D gene ambiguous. Germline values: CDR1 SGHTA, CDR2 FQGNSA. Between the trimmed V and J ends, which lost 1 base and 7 bases, there was a span of 8 bases. The CDR3 is 13 amino acids. The CDR3 DNA is TGTGCCAGCAGCTTAGGGACGAGGAACACCATATATTTT. This sequence encodes CASSLGTRNTIYF.

This chain joins TRBV3-1 (or the pseudogene TRBV3-2) and TRBJ2-3, with D perhaps matching TRBD1 or TRBD2 (5 bases each). V was trimmed by 5 bases and J by 3 bases, leaving 15 bases between them. CDR1 and CDR2 (germline): LGHDT, YNNKEL (reference sequence). There are 15 residues in the CDR3. This CDR3 is CASSSGRGATDTQYF. CDR3 sequence (DNA): TGTGCCAGCAGCTCGGGACGGGGCGCGACAGATACGCAGTATTTT.

The rearrangement links TRBV11-2 to TRBJ2-3, with 13 bases aligning to TRBD2. V was pared by 4 bases and J by 6 bases, with 7 bases of the junction left unmatched. The CDR3 is 16 amino acids. Per the germline V gene, CDR1 is SGHAT and CDR2 is FQNNGV. DNA for the CDR3: TGTGCCAGCAGCTCCAGACTAGCGGGGGGAACGGATACGCAGTATTTT. Its translation: CASSSRLAGGTDTQYF.

The CDR3 spells CASRARGSGTDTQYF. The CDR3 nucleotides read TGCGCCAGCAGAGCAAGGGGATCGGGCACAGATACGCAGTATTTT. The V gene is TRBV10-1, the J gene TRBJ2-3, with D perhaps matching TRBD1 (5 bases). Germline V gene data show CDR1 as WNHNN and CDR2 as SYGVQD (reference sequence). The germline V and J ends were trimmed by 6 bases and 1 base, with 14 bases remaining between them. This CDR3 comprises 15 residues.

This chain joins TRBV15 and TRBJ2-3; no reliable D call. The CDR3 is 13 amino acids. V dropped 0 bases and J dropped 7 bases, with 8 bases sitting between them. Germline V gene lookup returns CDR1 LNHNV and CDR2 YYDKDF (reference sequence). The chain's CDR3 is CATSRDRMNTQYF. In DNA form, the CDR3 reads TGTGCCACCAGCAGAGATCGGATGAATACGCAGTATTTT.

The chain carries TRBV5-4 and TRBJ2-3; TRBD2 agrees at 13 bases. CDR1 SGHNT and CDR2 YYREEE come from the germline V gene (reference sequence). The CDR3 sequence is 16 residues long. The ends lost 6 bases at V and 2 bases at J; junction bases unmatched: 6. CDR3 amino acids: CASNPGTSGVTDTQYF. CDR3 DNA sequence: TGTGCCAGCAATCCCGGGACTAGCGGGGTCACAGATACGCAGTATTTT.

The rearrangement uses TRBV30 and TRBJ2-7; TRBD1 matches 7 bases. J was trimmed by 1 base and V by 3 bases; bases with no gene match: 6. The CDR3 covers 14 residues. Germline CDR1 reads GTSNPN; CDR2 reads SVGIG (reference sequence). The CDR3 sequence: CAWRGLDRSYEQYF. The CDR3, as DNA: TGTGCCTGGAGGGGATTGGACAGGTCCTACGAGCAGTACTTC.

This clone was counted a few times. V is TRBV10-1 and J is TRBJ1-4, with 9 bases that match TRBD1. The J segment lost 3 bases and the V segment lost 5 bases, leaving 1 base of the junction unmatched. Germline CDR1 is WNHNN and CDR2 is SYGVQD (reference sequence). The CDR3 runs 14 residues. The CDR3 is CASSRDRANEKLFF. In nucleotides, the CDR3 is TGCGCCAGCAGTCGGGACAGGGCTAATGAAAAACTGTTTTTT.

The chain combines TRBV28 with TRBJ1-2; no clear D. Per germline, CDR1 MDHEN and CDR2 SYDVKM. Trimming pared 3 bases from V and 1 base from J, leaving 12 bases between. The CDR3 has 15 residues. The CDR3 nucleotides are TGTGCCAGCAGTTTCGTCGGGCGCTTTAACTATGGCTACACCTTC. This encodes CASSFVGRFNYGYTF.

The CDR3 region is CASTTGDNQPQHF. DNA for the CDR3: TGTGCCAGCACCACAGGGGACAATCAGCCCCAGCATTTT. V and J are TRBV2 and TRBJ1-5; TRBD1 agrees at 7 bases. Germline CDR1 SNHLY, CDR2 FYNNEI. There are 13 residues in the CDR3. Trimming at V came to 7 bases and at J to 3 bases, leaving 3 bases not matched to a gene.

CDR3 sequence: CATRSLRMTDTQYF. As DNA, the CDR3 is TGTGCCACCAGGTCCCTCCGAATGACAGATACGCAGTATTTT. This rearrangement joins TRBV15 to TRBJ2-3, with no clear D. Germline assignment: CDR1 LNHNV and CDR2 YYDKDF (reference sequence). The CDR3 runs 14 residues. Between the trimmed V and J ends, which lost 6 bases and 3 bases, there was a span of 13 bases.

The genes are TRBV5-1 and TRBJ1-1, with D uncertain. This CDR3 spans 16 amino acids. The V gene's germline CDR1 is SGHRS and CDR2 YFSETQ. V was cut by 4 bases and J by 4 bases, with 20 bases left in between. CDR3 residues: CASSPGFTVRGTEAFF. DNA of the CDR3: TGCGCCAGCAGCCCTGGATTCACGGTAAGAGGCACTGAAGCTTTCTTT.